This T cell receptor (beta chain) was observed in a study of tumor-infiltrating lymphocytes in primary liver carcinoma. About the study: Stage T1-T3 N0M0 tumors spanned roughly 4 to 10 cm.

CDR1 SGHVS and CDR2 FQNEAQ come from the germline V gene. The CDR3 runs 17 residues. Trimming removed 2 bases at V and 5 bases at J, with 21 bases between. Starting material for RNA and DNA co-extraction consisted of about 17-32 mg of unsorted bulk tissue. TCR beta cDNA came from around 500 ng total RNA, primed with a constant-region primer. What produced the TCR beta libraries was three nested multiplex PCR rounds using slightly modified ARM-PCR. Researchers ran the first two PCR rounds for approximately 10 cycles each with TRBV1-TRBV30 forward primers and a C-beta reverse primer. TCRdb ran MiXCR on the multiplex PCR reads and lists one entry per CDR3 protein. In the table there are 70,000 to 85,000 distinct CDR3 sequences, roughly two thirds of which are singletons.

The rearrangement links TRBV7-8 to TRBJ1-1; possible D gene TRBD1, 6 bases. The source material was liver tumor tissue from sampling region 4. Subset specified: tumor region T4, right-lateral pole. This sequence originates from a woman aged 60-70 years with primary liver carcinoma and hepatitis B virus infection. The CDR3 DNA is TGTGCCAGCAGCTTAACCGGGAGCAGGGGTTTGAGGACTGAAGCTTTCTTT. It is translated as CASSLTGSRGLRTEAFF.